This TCR beta chain originates from a study of STAT5B mutations in CD4+ large granular lymphocyte leukemia (dated by TCRdb to the early 2020s). For the study in its entirety: Where cryopreserved patient cells were available, CD8+ cells were depleted first, followed by selection with anti-CD4 microbeads. The study compared the TCRbeta repertoires of patients with CD4+ T-cell large granular lymphocyte leukemia against those of healthy blood donors. Flow cytometry performed on FACSCanto II or FACSVerse showed that the purified fractions had more than 95% purity among lymphocytes. General study outcomes and caveats: Enrichment of TRBV06-family usage was observed among the top patient clones (8/27) relative to healthy controls (2/35). The data were not HLA-matched, and the relatively small sample size could explain the higher clonality seen in CD4+ compared with CD8+ T-LGLL. Each patient's main leukemic clonotypes were private, but approximately 25% of these clonotypes showed up at low frequency in the non-leukemic repertoires of other patients. Compared with healthy CD4+ repertoires, CD4-sorted patient repertoires appeared more clonal, and this difference remained even after the putative leukemic clones were removed. Patient cell sources were heterogeneous, and only five to seven CD4-sorted patient samples entered the clonality comparison with healthy controls.

Hematology units in Padova (Italy), Helsinki (Finland) and Shinshu (Japan) recruited the CD4+ T-LGLL patients. Depending on sample availability, patient samples were obtained as bead-purified CD4+, CD4+CD8+, CD57+ or CD56+ fractions, or as unselected PBMC. Patient TCRbeta data were integrated with somatic STAT5B mutation profiles obtained by deep amplicon sequencing of the same DNA. All TCR-sequenced material derived from peripheral blood: patient blood samples and healthy donor buffy coats. Ficoll-Hypaque gradient centrifugation was used to isolate peripheral blood mononuclear cells. The Gentra Puregene Cell and Tissue kit was used to extract genomic DNA, and a Qubit 2.0 fluorometer was used to measure the amount of genomic DNA. TCRbeta rearrangements were sequenced from genomic DNA using the immunoSEQ assay at survey resolution. Per the authors' processing: Clonotypes representing more than 5% of the repertoire were considered putative leukemic clones, and 59 such clones were identified across under 30 patients. In the TCR sequencing data, the smallest productive clonotype frequency that could be detected was 2.59 x 10-5. Only productive TCRbeta rearrangements, meaning sequences that were complete and in-frame, were kept for the analyses. Clonality for each sample was calculated as Simpson clonality in the immunoSEQ Analyzer version 3.0. Clones were binned by frequency as very rare, small, medium, large (1-20%) or hyperexpanded (>20%). Generation probabilities were estimated with OLGA 1.2.3, V-gene circos plots were generated with VDJtools, specificities were searched for in VDJdb, and CDR3 motifs were identified with GLIPH. TCRdb's version of the immuneACCESS table is confined to in-frame rearrangements and falls short of the full clone set. An unresolved V gene accounts for under half of the shortfall where checked; the remainder is of unknown origin. V, J and clone size are those of that table, while D and trimming were read from the DNA. The sample records about 5,000 clones, around 77% of which are singletons. Approximately 8.4% of the sample is held by the ten biggest clonotypes.

With regard to this clone: The antigen it recognizes is unknown. Base quality data are lacking; no much larger clone is found one base away.

The junction carries 17 bases between V and J, which are trimmed by 6 bases and 1 base respectively. The germline V gene provides CDR1 SGHVS and CDR2 FQNEAQ. The CDR3 has 16 amino acids, counting the end cysteine and phenylalanine. CDR3 DNA only is kept here, 48 bases in frame from base 1. The chain is assembled from TRBV7-8 and TRBJ2-3; the D segment could be TRBD1, given 6 matching bases. This sequence was found in a man between 65 and 85 years old with CD4+ T-cell large granular lymphocyte leukemia. Material: PBMCs. The CDR3 sequence is CASRRGRGAGTDTQYF. The DNA sequence follows: TGTGCCAGCAGGCGAGGCAGGGGTGCGGGCACAGATACGCAGTATTTT.